This TCR beta chain was sequenced during a study of OX40 agonist ivuxolimab in advanced cancers. Describing the broader study: The costimulatory receptor OX40 (CD134) was targeted by ivuxolimab, a fully human IgG2 agonistic monoclonal antibody. Partial responses occurred in three dose-escalation patients, of whom one had hepatocellular carcinoma and two had cutaneous melanoma. The monotherapy dose-escalation portion (N ≈ 50 patients) of the phase I ivuxolimab trial is reported in the paper. The purpose of peripheral TCRbeta sequencing was to test whether ivuxolimab changed TCR sequence diversity and led to clonal T-cell expansion. Intravenous ivuxolimab was administered to patients every 2 weeks at six dose levels: 0.01, 0.1, 0.3, 1.5, 3 and 10 mg/kg. Of the approximately 54 patients in dose escalation, some 19 had hepatocellular carcinoma, some 15 had melanoma, 9 had renal cell carcinoma and 9 had head and neck cancer. In the dose-escalation cohort, around four fifths of patients were male, and the mean age was roughly 60 years with a range of roughly 20 to 85. Prior anti-PD-1, anti-PD-L1 or anti-CTLA-4 therapy was permitted, and less than 45% of dose-escalation patients had received checkpoint inhibitors.

For sequencing of the TCRbeta CDR3 region, genomic DNA was extracted from the sorted cells. The immunoSEQ Assay was used for sequencing of TCRbeta CDR3 regions. The table was pulled from immuneACCESS by TCRdb, which kept in-frame rearrangements only. Such tables lose some clones; where checked, under half of the loss comes from unresolved V genes, and the rest has no known cause. The sample profile shows more than 45,000 clones; approximately 90% of them were found once. The ten most abundant clones make up around half of the sample. What the study reported, not specific to this receptor: In the 0.1-3.0 mg/kg groups, partial responders had among the lowest normalized peripheral clonal expansion, particularly in CD8+ T cells. Clonal expansion of both CD4+ and CD8+ blood T cells was observed from baseline to week 6 at doses 0.1 to 3.0 mg/kg. After ivuxolimab, more expanded clones were found on average in CD8+ T cells than in CD4+ T cells. The antigen specificity of the clonally expanded peripheral T cells was not determined. Low levels of normalized T-cell clonal expansion were also seen in some patients who did not respond.

With respect to this clone: The target of this receptor is not known. No per-base quality is available; no much larger clone lies one base away.

The trial excluded patients who had a history of autoimmune disease or who were on systemic immunosuppression. In every dose cohort, peripheral blood was drawn for TCR sequencing at baseline, cycle 4 day 1, and cycle 7 day 1. Samples were obtained from an open-label, multicenter, first-in-human phase I dose-escalation trial of ivuxolimab. Adults with locally advanced or metastatic melanoma, renal cell carcinoma, hepatocellular carcinoma or head and neck squamous cell carcinoma were enrolled in the trial. Before TCR sequencing, CD4+ and CD8+ T cells were separately sorted from peripheral blood. The CDR3 spans 13 residues, from the cysteine through the phenylalanine. The only DNA kept is the CDR3, 39 bases in frame from the first base. The V end gives up 4 bases and the J end 7 bases, leaving 6 bases in the junction not matched to a gene. CDR1 MNHEY and CDR2 SMNVEV were looked up in the germline V gene (reference sequence).

The origin of this receptor is an adult with an advanced solid tumor such as melanoma, head and neck, liver or kidney cancer. Sequenced here: CD4+ or CD8+ T cells sorted from blood, sampled in a trial of the OX40 agonist ivuxolimab. The receptor chain draws on TRBV27 and TRBJ1-2; TRBD1 fits 7 bases in the junction. CDR3 region: CASSWAGGSGYTF. The sequenced DNA: TGTGCCAGCAGTTGGGCAGGGGGTTCTGGCTACACCTTC.